This T cell receptor (beta chain) was profiled in a study of prognosis after radiotherapy for stage I lung cancer. Across the whole study: Distant metastases arose in a handful of patients, median approximately 7 months post-radiotherapy; some 15 had no significant progression.

Two rounds of multiplex PCR amplified TCR beta CDR3 from genomic DNA. Gene-specific TRBV and TRBJ primers were used in PCR round one. One entry per CDR3 protein, called by TCRdb with MiXCR from the multiplex PCR reads. The data hold tens of thousands of distinct CDR3 sequences, with less than 40% observed a single time. Broader study findings: Divergent TRBV and TRBJ gene usage has reportedly been observed between patients with and without metastases. Unique TCR clones declined after stereotactic body radiation therapy, from a median approximately 9,100 to 7,200.

The ends lost 8 bases at V and 7 bases at J; junction bases unmatched: 1. This CDR3 contains 11 residues. Germline V lookup: CDR1 WSHSY, CDR2 SAAADI. With two time points in the design, around 6 milliliters of peripheral blood were drawn at each one. This clonotype was recorded at least ten times. As yet, its antigen is unknown. The J gene is TRBJ1-3, the V gene TRBV10-2; TRBD1 aligns across 8 bases. Source: PBMCs, taken before or after stereotactic body radiation therapy (not recorded which). The TCR originated in a donor aged 50 or older with non-small cell lung cancer. The CDR3 loop reads CASRTGNTIYF. In nucleotides, the CDR3 is TGCGCCAGCCGGACAGGGAACACCATATATTTT.